A single sample is the source of the 6 T cell receptor beta chains below, sequenced in a study of T cell responses to AZD1222 COVID-19 vaccine. The table came from immunoSEQ multiplex PCR; TCRdb's copy has only in-frame clones and leaves some out. Here the sample spans about 120,000 clones, approximately 89% being singletons. The sequencing used peripheral blood, collected on day 0 of AZD1222 vaccination. These receptors originate from an adult in good health.

DNA of the CDR3: TGTGCCACCCTCCCCAGCCCGGCGGAGAACACTGAAGCTTTCTTT. The encoded protein is CATLPSPAENTEAFF. The chain carries TRBV24-1 and TRBJ1-1; D not certain. Trimming shortened V by 9 bases and J by 1 base, and 17 bases separated the two germline ends. The CDR3 sequence is 15 residues long. Per germline, CDR1 KGHDR and CDR2 SFDVKD.

In this sample, this clone turned up once. This chain joins TRBV10-3 and TRBJ1-1; 8 bases line up with TRBD1. Germline assignment: CDR1 ENHRY and CDR2 SYGVKD. The CDR3 is 16 residues long. V lost 2 bases and J lost 0; bases outside the gene matches: 5. CDR3 DNA: TGTGCCATCAGTGAGCGCGGACAGGGTGTGAACACTGAAGCTTTCTTT. This translates into CAISERGQGVNTEAFF.

The chain joins TRBV6-2 or TRBV6-3 to TRBJ1-2; 7 bases align to TRBD1. This CDR3 is built from 14 residues. The germline gives CDR1 MNHEY, CDR2 SVGEGT. With V trimmed by 6 bases and J by 4 bases, 8 bases remained unmatched. CDR3 bases: TGTGCCAGCAGCAGAACGGGACAGCCCTATGGCTACACCTTC. It translates to CASSRTGQPYGYTF.

The V gene is TRBV7-8, the J gene TRBJ1-1; unclear D gene. The CDR3 is 13 residues long. The V end was cut by 0 bases, the J end by 11 bases, with 13 bases between. Germline values: CDR1 SGHVS, CDR2 FQNEAQ. CDR3 DNA sequence: TGTGCCAGCAGCTTAGCGGGAGGAATAGTGGCTTTCTTT. Protein sequence: CASSLAGGIVAFF.

J is TRBJ1-1 and V is TRBV6-2 or TRBV6-3; D is perhaps TRBD1 (5 bases). V dropped 4 bases and J dropped 2 bases, with 17 bases sitting between them. Per the germline V gene, CDR1 is MNHEY and CDR2 is SVGEGT. The CDR3 contains 16 residues. The CDR3 is CASSLGVGVINTEAFF. CDR3 bases: TGTGCCAGCAGTTTGGGAGTAGGGGTCATAAACACTGAAGCTTTCTTT.

This clone was picked up one time. The chain carries TRBV29-1 and TRBJ1-2; 9 nucleotides match TRBD1. V shed 3 bases and J 6 bases; nucleotides not matched to a gene: 2. Looked up from germline, CDR1 is SQVTM and CDR2 is ANQGSEA. This CDR3 is built from 12 residues. As DNA, the CDR3 is TGCAGCGTTGACACAGGGGGCCATGGCTACACCTTC. It yields the protein CSVDTGGHGYTF.